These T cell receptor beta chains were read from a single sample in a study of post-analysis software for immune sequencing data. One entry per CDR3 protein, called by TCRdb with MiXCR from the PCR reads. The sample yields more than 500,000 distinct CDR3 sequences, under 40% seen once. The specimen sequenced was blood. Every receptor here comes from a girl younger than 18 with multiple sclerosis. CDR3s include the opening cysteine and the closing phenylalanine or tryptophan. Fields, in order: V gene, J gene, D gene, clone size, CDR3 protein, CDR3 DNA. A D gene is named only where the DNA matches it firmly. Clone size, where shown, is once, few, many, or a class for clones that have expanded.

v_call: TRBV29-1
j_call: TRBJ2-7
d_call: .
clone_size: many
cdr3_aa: CSVGGRVSYEQYF
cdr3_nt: TGCAGCGTTGGGGGCAGGGTTTCCTACGAGCAGTACTTC

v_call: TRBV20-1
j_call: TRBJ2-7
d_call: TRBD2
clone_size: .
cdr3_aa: CSARGTSGGKVEQYF
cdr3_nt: TGCAGTGCTAGGGGAACTAGCGGGGGAAAGGTCGAGCAGTACTTC

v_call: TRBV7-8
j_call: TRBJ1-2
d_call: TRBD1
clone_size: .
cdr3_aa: CASSLIDRAHGYTF
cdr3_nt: TGTGCCAGCAGCTTAATCGACAGGGCCCATGGCTACACCTTC

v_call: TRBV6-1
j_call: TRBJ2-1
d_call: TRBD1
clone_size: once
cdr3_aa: CAGSEGGTGEFF
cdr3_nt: TGTGCCGGCAGTGAAGGGGGGACAGGGGAGTTCTTC

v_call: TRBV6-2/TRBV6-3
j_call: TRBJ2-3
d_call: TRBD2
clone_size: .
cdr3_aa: CASATLLAGASTDTQYF
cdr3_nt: TGTGCCAGCGCCACCCTTTTAGCGGGGGCTAGCACAGATACGCAGTATTTT

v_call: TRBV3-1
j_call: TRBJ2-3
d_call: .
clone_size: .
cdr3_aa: CASTRTGHTDTQYF
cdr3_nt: TGTGCCAGCACCCGGACGGGCCACACAGATACGCAGTATTTT

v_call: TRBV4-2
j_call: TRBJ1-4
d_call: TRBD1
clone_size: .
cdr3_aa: CASSQTQTGVGEKLFF
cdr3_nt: TGTGCCAGCAGCCAGACCCAGACAGGGGTTGGTGAAAAACTGTTTTTT

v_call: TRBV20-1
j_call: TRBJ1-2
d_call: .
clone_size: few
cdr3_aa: CSAPQPRHYGYTF
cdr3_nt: TGCAGTGCTCCTCAACCGCGCCATTATGGCTACACCTTC

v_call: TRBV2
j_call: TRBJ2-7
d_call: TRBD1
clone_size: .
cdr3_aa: CASKGQGISYEQYF
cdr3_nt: TGTGCCAGCAAAGGACAGGGGATATCCTACGAGCAGTACTTC

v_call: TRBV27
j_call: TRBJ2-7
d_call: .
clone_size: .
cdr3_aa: CASSLDGTSTPYEQYF
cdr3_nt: TGTGCCAGCAGTTTAGATGGGACATCAACACCCTACGAGCAGTACTTC

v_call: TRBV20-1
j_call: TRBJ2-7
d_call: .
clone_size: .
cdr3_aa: CSARDFGHQYKQYF
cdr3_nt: TGCAGTGCTAGAGATTTCGGACACCAGTACAAGCAGTACTTC

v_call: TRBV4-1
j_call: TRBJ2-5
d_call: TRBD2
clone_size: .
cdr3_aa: CASSQVSGTSGYSETQYF
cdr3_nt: TGCGCCAGCAGCCAAGTTTCCGGGACTAGCGGTTATTCAGAGACCCAGTACTTC

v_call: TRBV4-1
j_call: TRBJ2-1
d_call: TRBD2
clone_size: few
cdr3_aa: CASSPAGASSYNEQFF
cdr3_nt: TGCGCCAGCAGCCCAGCGGGGGCTAGCTCCTACAATGAGCAGTTCTTC

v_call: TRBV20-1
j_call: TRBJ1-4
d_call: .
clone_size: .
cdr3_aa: CSARPSRLPGVAVFF
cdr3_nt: TGCAGTGCTAGACCCTCCAGGCTCCCCGGGGTCGCGGTGTTTTTT

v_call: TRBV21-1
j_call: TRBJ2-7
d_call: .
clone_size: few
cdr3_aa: CASRPGSEKFYEQYF
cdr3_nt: TGTGCCAGCAGACCTGGTTCGGAAAAGTTCTACGAGCAGTACTTC

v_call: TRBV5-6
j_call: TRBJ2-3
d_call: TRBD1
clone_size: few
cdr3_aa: CASSWDRTTDTQYF
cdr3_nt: TGTGCCAGCAGCTGGGACAGGACCACAGATACGCAGTATTTT

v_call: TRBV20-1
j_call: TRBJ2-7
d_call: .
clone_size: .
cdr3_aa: CSAREARQTEQYF
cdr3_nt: TGCAGTGCTAGAGAAGCACGGCAAACCGAGCAGTACTTC

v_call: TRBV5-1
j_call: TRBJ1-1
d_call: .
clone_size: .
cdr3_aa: CASSSRGGDGTEAFF
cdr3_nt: TGCGCCAGCAGCTCCCGGGGGGGCGACGGCACTGAAGCTTTCTTT

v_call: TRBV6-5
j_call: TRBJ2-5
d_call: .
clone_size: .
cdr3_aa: CASSYIGRQETQYF
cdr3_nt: TGTGCCAGCAGTTACATTGGCAGACAAGAGACCCAGTACTTC

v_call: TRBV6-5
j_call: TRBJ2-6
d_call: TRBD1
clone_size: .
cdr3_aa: CASSWDRGDGANVLTF
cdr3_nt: TGTGCCAGCAGCTGGGACAGGGGGGATGGGGCCAACGTCCTGACTTTC

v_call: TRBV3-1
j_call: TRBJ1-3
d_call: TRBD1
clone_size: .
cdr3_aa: CASSRTGTHISGNTIYF
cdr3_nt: TGTGCCAGCAGCCGGACAGGGACCCATATCTCTGGAAACACCATATATTTT

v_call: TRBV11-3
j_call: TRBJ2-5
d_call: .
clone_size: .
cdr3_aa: CASSLTIQETQYF
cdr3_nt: TGTGCCAGCAGCTTAACGATTCAAGAGACCCAGTACTTC

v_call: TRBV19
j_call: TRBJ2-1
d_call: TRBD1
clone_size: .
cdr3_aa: CASSTGQGRDNEQFF
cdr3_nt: TGTGCCAGTAGTACCGGACAGGGGCGGGACAATGAGCAGTTCTTC

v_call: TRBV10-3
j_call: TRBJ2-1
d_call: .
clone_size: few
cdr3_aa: CAIRGDFGHNEQFF
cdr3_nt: TGTGCCATCAGAGGGGACTTCGGCCACAATGAGCAGTTCTTC

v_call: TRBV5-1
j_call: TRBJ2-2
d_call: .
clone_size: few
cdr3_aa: CASSLRANTGELFF
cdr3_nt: TGCGCCAGCAGCTTGCGGGCGAACACCGGGGAGCTGTTTTTT

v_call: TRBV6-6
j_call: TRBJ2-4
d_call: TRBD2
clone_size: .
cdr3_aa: CASRGLAGNHQYF
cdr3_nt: TGTGCCAGCAGAGGACTAGCGGGGAATCATCAGTACTTC

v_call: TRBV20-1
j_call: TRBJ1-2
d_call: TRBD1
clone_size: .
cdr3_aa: CSAIGRGTAQIYGYTF
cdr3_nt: TGCAGTGCTATCGGGCGAGGGACAGCGCAAATCTATGGCTACACCTTC

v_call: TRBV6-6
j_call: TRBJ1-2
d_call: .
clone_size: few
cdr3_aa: CASRHGGDGYTF
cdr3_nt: TGTGCCAGCAGGCACGGGGGGGATGGCTACACCTTC

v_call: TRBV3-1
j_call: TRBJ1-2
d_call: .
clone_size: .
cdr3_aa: CASSQVGGSDHNYGYTF
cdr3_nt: TGTGCCAGCAGCCAAGTCGGAGGTTCAGACCATAACTATGGCTACACCTTC

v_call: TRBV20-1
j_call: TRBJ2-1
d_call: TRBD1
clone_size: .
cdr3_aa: CSASVRQGKSEQFF
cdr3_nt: TGCAGTGCTAGTGTTCGACAGGGTAAGAGTGAGCAGTTCTTC

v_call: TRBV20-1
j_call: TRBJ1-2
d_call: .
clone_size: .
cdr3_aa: CSARGPGRPTNYGYTF
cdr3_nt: TGCAGTGCTAGAGGCCCGGGCAGACCCACTAACTATGGCTACACCTTC

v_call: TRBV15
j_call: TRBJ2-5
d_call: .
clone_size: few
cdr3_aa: CATSRDKAAIQETQYF
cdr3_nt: TGTGCCACCAGCAGAGATAAAGCAGCAATCCAAGAGACCCAGTACTTC

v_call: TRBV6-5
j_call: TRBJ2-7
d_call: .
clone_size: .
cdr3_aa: CASSSPFEQYF
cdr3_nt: TGTGCCAGCAGTTCCCCGTTCGAGCAGTACTTC

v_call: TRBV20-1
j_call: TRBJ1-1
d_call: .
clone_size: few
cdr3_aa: CSAEPPGAGTEAFF
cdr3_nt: TGCAGTGCCGAGCCGCCAGGGGCGGGGACTGAAGCTTTCTTT

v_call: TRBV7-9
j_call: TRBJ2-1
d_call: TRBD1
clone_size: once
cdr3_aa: CASSSQDRASYNEQFF
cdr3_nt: TGTGCCAGCAGCTCCCAGGACAGGGCCTCCTACAATGAGCAGTTCTTC

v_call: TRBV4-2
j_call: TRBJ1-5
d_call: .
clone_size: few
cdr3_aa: CASSQDWNQPQHF
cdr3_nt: TGTGCCAGCAGCCAAGATTGGAATCAGCCCCAGCATTTT

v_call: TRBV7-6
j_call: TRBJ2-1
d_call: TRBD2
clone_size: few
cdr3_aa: CASGLERAGAYNEQFF
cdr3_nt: TGTGCCAGCGGCTTAGAGAGAGCGGGGGCGTACAATGAGCAGTTCTTC

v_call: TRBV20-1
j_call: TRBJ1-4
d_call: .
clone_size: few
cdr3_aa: CSATEEAKTNEKLFF
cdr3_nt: TGCAGTGCTACCGAGGAGGCCAAAACTAATGAAAAACTGTTTTTT

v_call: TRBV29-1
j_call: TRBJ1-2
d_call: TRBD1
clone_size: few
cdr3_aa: CSVDGTGDTYGYTF
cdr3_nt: TGCAGCGTTGACGGGACAGGGGACACCTATGGCTACACCTTC

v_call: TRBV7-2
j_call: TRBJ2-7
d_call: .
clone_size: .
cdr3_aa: CASTLERGYEQYF
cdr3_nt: TGTGCCAGCACCCTAGAGCGCGGGTACGAGCAGTACTTC

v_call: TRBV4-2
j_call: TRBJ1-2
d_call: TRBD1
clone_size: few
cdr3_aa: CASRETGEDGYTF
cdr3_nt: TGTGCCAGCAGAGAGACAGGGGAGGATGGCTACACCTTC

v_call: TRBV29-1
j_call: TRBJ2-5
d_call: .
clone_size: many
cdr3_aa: CSVEPNRAQETQYF
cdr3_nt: TGCAGCGTTGAACCAAACAGAGCACAAGAGACCCAGTACTTC

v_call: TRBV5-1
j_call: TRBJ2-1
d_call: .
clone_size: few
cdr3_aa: CASSLPGRTNNEQFF
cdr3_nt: TGCGCCAGCAGCCTGCCGGGGCGGACCAACAATGAGCAGTTCTTC

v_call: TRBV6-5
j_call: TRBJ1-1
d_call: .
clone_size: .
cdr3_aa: CASSRGGHMNTEAFF
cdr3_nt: TGTGCCAGCAGTAGGGGAGGTCACATGAACACTGAAGCTTTCTTT

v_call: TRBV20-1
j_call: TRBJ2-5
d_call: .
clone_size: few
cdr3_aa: CSAREDLWQGGQETQYF
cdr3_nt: TGCAGTGCTAGAGAAGATCTCTGGCAGGGGGGTCAAGAGACCCAGTACTTC

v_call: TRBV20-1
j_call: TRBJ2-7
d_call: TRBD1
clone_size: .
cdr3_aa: CSARGPWTGVEQYF
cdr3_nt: TGCAGTGCTAGAGGGCCTTGGACAGGGGTCGAGCAGTACTTC

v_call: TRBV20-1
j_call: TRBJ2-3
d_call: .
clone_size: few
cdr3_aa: CSAPRGLSDTQYF
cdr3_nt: TGCAGTGCCCCCCGGGGCCTCTCAGATACGCAGTATTTT

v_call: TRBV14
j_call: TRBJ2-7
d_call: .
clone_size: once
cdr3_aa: CASSPRESPYEQYF
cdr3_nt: TGTGCCAGCAGCCCCCGGGAGAGCCCCTACGAGCAGTACTTC

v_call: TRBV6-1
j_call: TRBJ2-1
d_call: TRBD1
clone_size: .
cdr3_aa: CASSARQGPTYNEQFF
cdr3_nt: TGTGCCAGCAGTGCCCGACAGGGACCTACCTACAATGAGCAGTTCTTC

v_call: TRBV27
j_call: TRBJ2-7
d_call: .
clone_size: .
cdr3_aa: CASRADSPFSYEQYF
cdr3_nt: TGTGCCAGCAGGGCCGACAGCCCCTTCTCCTACGAGCAGTACTTC

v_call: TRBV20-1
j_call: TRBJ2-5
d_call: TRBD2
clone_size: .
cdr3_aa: CSARGASGVIETQYF
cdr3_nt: TGCAGTGCTAGAGGGGCTAGCGGGGTAATCGAGACCCAGTACTTC

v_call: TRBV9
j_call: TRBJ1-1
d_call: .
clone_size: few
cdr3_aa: CASSGAGGQLSTEAFF
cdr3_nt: TGTGCCAGCAGCGGAGCGGGGGGCCAGCTGAGCACTGAAGCTTTCTTT

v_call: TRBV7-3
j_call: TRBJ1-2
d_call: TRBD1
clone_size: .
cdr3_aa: CASSSTGDWGYGYTF
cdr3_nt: TGTGCCAGCAGCTCGACAGGGGATTGGGGCTATGGCTACACCTTC

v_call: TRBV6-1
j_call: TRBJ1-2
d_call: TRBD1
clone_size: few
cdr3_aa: CASSEWRQGNGYTF
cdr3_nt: TGTGCCAGCAGTGAATGGCGACAGGGGAATGGCTACACCTTC